The TCR beta chain described here comes from a study of CD8+ T cells in alopecia areata. For the study at large: Twice daily, treated patients received 5 to 10 mg of oral tofacitinib.

The authors extracted RNA and reverse transcribed it into cDNA as the sequencing template. Using immunoSEQ multiplex PCR, the repertoire was profiled, and TCRdb retains in-frame clones only, with some absent. The sample consists of around 190,000 clones, over 55% of them appearing once. The CDR3 spans 14 residues. V shed 5 bases and J 2 bases; nucleotides not matched to a gene: 4. Looked up from germline, CDR1 is SEHNR and CDR2 is FQNEAQ (reference sequence). This clone was counted only a few times. The antigen is undetermined. Treatment in this sample: oral pan-JAK inhibitor, 5-10 mg twice daily. Sampling of alopecia areata patients yielded lesional scalp punch biopsies as well as peripheral blood. PBMCs served as the source from which CD4+ and CD8+ T cells were sorted. Study-wide points: The study found that many expanded lesional clones persisted in scalp and blood during tofacitinib.

The sequenced sample was CD4+ T cells sorted from blood, obtained at week 24, from a patient treated with tofacitinib. The V and J genes are TRBV7-9 and TRBJ2-7, with TRBD1 matching 9 bases. The receptor's source is a human donor with alopecia areata. CDR3 sequence reads: CASSPGQGPYEQYF. CDR3 in DNA: TGTGCCAGCAGCCCGGGACAGGGCCCCTACGAGCAGTACTTC.